Each of the 12 T cell receptor beta chains below was sequenced from the same sample in a study of shared T cell receptors in the human thymus. Clones were sequenced by immunoSEQ multiplex PCR, and TCRdb holds only the in-frame ones, with some missing. This table holds approximately 490,000 clones, roughly 74% found once. The sample was also linked to a second study, of human thymus T cells.

Input material: thymocytes. The receptors derive from a boy younger than two with a congenital heart defect.

The rearrangement joins TRBV29-1 to TRBJ2-1; TRBD2 matches at 12 bases. CDR3 length equals 14 residues. Germline V CDR1 and CDR2: SQVTM, ANQGSEA. V gave up 5 bases and J gave up 7 bases; unmatched junction bases: 6. The CDR3 coding sequence is TGCAGCGTTCCTAGCGGGAGGGCCCAGAATGAGCAGTTCTTC. Protein: CSVPSGRAQNEQFF.

As DNA, the CDR3 is TGTGCCAGCTCGACAGGAGGAGCTAACTATGGCTACACCTTC. Amino acid sequence: CASSTGGANYGYTF. The chain recombines TRBV18 with TRBJ1-2; tentatively, D is TRBD1 (6 bases). Trimming shortened V by 6 bases and J by 0 bases, and 11 bases separated the two germline ends. In germline, CDR1 is KGHSH, CDR2 LQKENI. This CDR3 contains 14 residues. Combining the CDR3 with reference TRBV18 and TRBJ1-2 gives the whole variable domain NAGVMQNPRHLVRRRGQEARLRCSPMKGHSHVYWYRQLPEEGLKFMVYLQKENIIDESGMPKERFSAEFPKEGPSILRIQQVVRGDSAAYFCASSTGGANYGYTFGSGTRLTVV.

The J gene is TRBJ2-2, the V gene TRBV7-9, with D possibly matching TRBD2 (6 bases). Germline V gene data show CDR1 as SEHNR and CDR2 as FQNEAQ (reference sequence). CDR3 size: 11 residues. The V and J ends lost 11 bases and 5 bases respectively, with 9 bases between them. CDR3 bases: TGTGCCGGTCGGGGGACCGGGGAGCTGTTTTTT. This sequence encodes CAGRGTGELFF.

The CDR3 DNA is TGCGCCAGCAGCTTGGCCGTGACACATCTTTTCTACAATGAGCAGTTCTTC. Its translation is CASSLAVTHLFYNEQFF. The chain has TRBV5-1 and TRBJ2-1, with D unclear. Germline V lookup: CDR1 SGHRS, CDR2 YFSETQ. V lost 0 bases to trimming and J lost 3 bases, with 16 bases between them. The CDR3 covers 17 residues.

This chain links TRBV9 with TRBJ2-7; 9 bases fit TRBD1. Trimming removed 4 bases from V and 6 bases from J; junction bases left unmatched: 8. Germline values: CDR1 SGDLS, CDR2 YYNGEE. The CDR3 totals 14 residues. The CDR3 sequence: CASSRGQGGTEQYF. The CDR3 coding sequence is TGTGCCAGCAGCCGGGGACAGGGAGGAACCGAGCAGTACTTC.

The J gene is TRBJ1-2, the V gene TRBV2; no definite D call. The CDR3 totals 12 residues. Trimming removed 6 bases at V and 8 bases at J, with 13 bases between. Germline CDR1 is SNHLY and CDR2 is FYNNEI. The CDR3 loop is CASSRRTRGYTF. In DNA, the CDR3 is TGTGCCAGCAGCAGGCGTACTCGGGGCTACACCTTC. Complete variable domain (other parts from reference TRBV2 and TRBJ1-2): EPEVTQTPSHQVTQMGQEVILRCVPISNHLYFYWYRQILGQKVEFLVSFYNNEISEKSEIFDDQFSVERPDGSNFTLKIRSTKLEDSAMYFCASSRRTRGYTFGSGTRLTVV.

CDR3 sequence reads: CASSLGTAGHYEQYF. The DNA for the CDR3 is TGTGCCAGTAGCCTAGGGACAGCGGGCCACTACGAGCAGTACTTC. The rearrangement joins TRBV19 to TRBJ2-7, with a tentative D call TRBD1 (7 bases). The CDR3 totals 15 residues. Between the trimmed V and J ends, which lost 6 bases and 3 bases, there was a span of 18 bases. Germline V gene sequence: CDR1 LNHDA, CDR2 SQIVND (reference sequence).

The chain has TRBV10-1 and TRBJ2-3; TRBD2 agrees at 9 bases. The CDR3 sequence is 17 residues long. Per germline, CDR1 WNHNN and CDR2 SYGVQD (reference sequence). Trimming at V came to 2 bases and at J to 3 bases, leaving 9 bases not matched to a gene. CDR3 in DNA: TGCGCCAGCAGTGAGGAGCGCAGCGGGAGGACTACAGATACGCAGTATTTT. This sequence encodes CASSEERSGRTTDTQYF.

This clone has a handful of counts. V is TRBV14 and J is TRBJ2-1; TRBD2 agrees at 8 bases. The germline CDR1 and CDR2 sequences are SGHDN and FVKESK. The CDR3 has 14 residues. Germline trimming cut 4 bases from V and 13 bases from J; bases unmatched to any gene: 12. CDR3 nucleotide sequence: TGTGCCAGCAGCCCCGGGACTAGATGGGGGGGACAGTTCTTC. Translating gives CASSPGTRWGGQFF.

The chain uses TRBV27 and TRBJ2-7, with 14 bases matching TRBD2. Germline assignment: CDR1 MNHEY and CDR2 SMNVEV (reference sequence). V lost 6 bases and J lost 4; bases outside the gene matches: 5. CDR3 length equals 15 residues. The DNA for the CDR3 is TGTGCCAGCAGCAAGGGACTAGCGGGAGAGTACGAGCAGTACTTC. The encoded protein is CASSKGLAGEYEQYF.

This clone was counted only a few times. The V and J genes are TRBV5-8 and TRBJ1-4, with 10 nucleotides matching TRBD1. The V segment lost 5 bases and the J segment 5 bases; nucleotides outside the gene matches: 9. CDR1 and CDR2 from the germline V gene are SGHTS and YDEGEE. The CDR3 totals 16 residues. In DNA form, the CDR3 reads TGTGCCAGCAGAGCCGGGACAGGGGTCCCCAATGAAAAACTGTTTTTT. Protein product: CASRAGTGVPNEKLFF.

The chain employs TRBV27 and TRBJ2-5; D remains ambiguous. CDR3 length: 13 amino acids. Germline CDR1 is MNHEY and CDR2 is SMNVEV (reference sequence). The ends were cut back, 5 bases at V and 6 bases at J, with 13 bases in the middle. The CDR3 loop is CASSIDSFKTQYF. The CDR3 region has the DNA TGTGCCAGCAGTATCGACTCTTTTAAGACCCAGTACTTC.